These 18 T cell receptor beta chains share one sample of origin, sequenced in a study of T cells after yellow fever vaccination. TCRdb passed the 5' RACE reads through MiXCR, listing each CDR3 protein once. The table lists 250,000 to 350,000 distinct CDR3 sequences, approximately 8% of them singletons, with around 3.3% in the top ten. The sequences come from CD4+ T cells sorted from PBMCs, collected 5 days after the yellow fever booster vaccination. Receptors originate from a man aged 18 to 35 who received the YFV17D yellow fever vaccine.

This rearrangement joins TRBV5-4 to TRBJ2-3, with unresolved D. CDR3 length equals 16 residues. Trimming left V 3 bases short and J 0 bases short, with 14 bases between. CDR1 is SGHNT and CDR2 is YYREEE in the germline V gene (reference sequence). The CDR3 region is CASSSGGRLSTDTQYF. CDR3 DNA sequence: TGTGCCAGCAGCTCGGGCGGACGCCTGAGCACAGATACGCAGTATTTT.

This clonotype was seen many times. The V call is TRBV2, the J call TRBJ2-1; D gene ambiguous. The V and J ends lost 2 bases and 4 bases respectively, with 0 bases between them. The CDR3 has 11 residues. Germline lookup yields CDR1 SNHLY and CDR2 FYNNEI. CDR3 amino acids: CASSEYNEQFF. CDR3 in DNA: TGTGCCAGCAGTGAATACAATGAGCAGTTCTTC.

The table lists this clonotype with many counts. The V and J genes are TRBV7-2 and TRBJ2-2; 7 bases are shared with TRBD2. Looked up from germline, CDR1 is SGHTA and CDR2 is FQGNSA. Trimming took 2 bases from V and 0 from J; bases not matched to a gene: 6. CDR3 length equals 17 residues. DNA of the CDR3: TGTGCCAGCAGCTTATGGGCGGGGGTTCCGAACACCGGGGAGCTGTTTTTT. Its protein product is CASSLWAGVPNTGELFF. The full variable domain, rest sourced from reference TRBV7-2 and TRBJ2-2, is GAGVSQSPSNKVTEKGKDVELRCDPISGHTALYWYRQSLGQGLEFLIYFQGNSAPDKSGLPSDRFSAERTGGSVSTLTIQRTQQEDSAVYLCASSLWAGVPNTGELFFGEGSRLTVL.

This clonotype came up many times. V and J are TRBV28 and TRBJ1-3; D possibly corresponds to TRBD1 (5 bases). Germline CDR1 and CDR2: MDHEN and SYDVKM. This CDR3 comprises 15 residues. The V and J ends lost 4 bases and 0 bases respectively, with 10 bases between them. The CDR3 bases are TGTGCCAGCAGTTCAGGGACTAGCTCTGGAAACACCATATATTTT. It encodes CASSSGTSSGNTIYF.

In this sample, this clonotype turned up a few times. The CDR3 loop is CASSEGTAWNYGYTF. The CDR3 DNA reads as TGTGCCAGCAGTGAAGGTACAGCCTGGAACTATGGCTACACCTTC. V and J are TRBV2 and TRBJ1-2; D remains unclear. Germline V gene lookup returns CDR1 SNHLY and CDR2 FYNNEI. The CDR3 totals 15 residues. V dropped 1 base and J dropped 2 bases, with 11 bases sitting between them. The entire variable domain, with the rest obtained from reference TRBV2 and TRBJ1-2, is as follows: EPEVTQTPSHQVTQMGQEVILRCVPISNHLYFYWYRQILGQKVEFLVSFYNNEISEKSEIFDDQFSVERPDGSNFTLKIRSTKLEDSAMYFCASSEGTAWNYGYTFGSGTRLTVV.

With respect to this clonotype: Germline is not matched at one junction end, which may reflect a read error. The chain links TRBV20-1 to TRBJ1-2; 7 bases fit TRBD1. Germline CDR1 reads DFQATT; CDR2 reads SNEGSKA (reference sequence). The CDR3 length is 11 residues. The CDR3 DNA is TGCAGTGCTAGAAGACAGGGCCCCGTCTTCTTC. The encoded protein is CSARRQGPVFF.

The chain carries TRBV10-3 and TRBJ1-4, with 8 bases matching TRBD1. J gave up 2 bases and V 0 bases, and 2 bases lay outside the gene matches. The CDR3 has 16 residues. Germline V CDR1 and CDR2: ENHRY, SYGVKD. The CDR3 loop is CAISESWTGTNEKLFF. CDR3 sequence (DNA): TGTGCCATCAGTGAGTCATGGACAGGGACTAATGAAAAACTGTTTTTT.

This clonotype occurred a few times. The rearrangement links TRBV4-3 to TRBJ1-2; 8 bases fit TRBD1. Germline loops: CDR1 LGHNA, CDR2 YSLEER. V trimming: 0 bases; J trimming: 6 bases; junction bases outside the gene matches: 9. CDR3 length equals 16 residues. CDR3 sequence: CASSQDPAGGRNGYTF. CDR3 nucleotides: TGCGCCAGCAGCCAAGATCCGGCAGGGGGCAGGAATGGCTACACCTTC.

The chain uses TRBV7-2 and TRBJ2-3; tentative D call: TRBD2 (6 bases). Germline-derived CDR1 and CDR2 are SGHTA and FQGNSA. This CDR3 spans 14 amino acids. The ends were cut back, 5 bases at V and 4 bases at J, with 13 bases in the middle. The CDR3 spells CASSPSGFADTQYF. The DNA for the CDR3 is TGTGCCAGCAGCCCCAGCGGGTTCGCAGATACGCAGTATTTT. Full variable domain (outside the CDR3, taken from reference TRBV7-2 and TRBJ2-3): GAGVSQSPSNKVTEKGKDVELRCDPISGHTALYWYRQSLGQGLEFLIYFQGNSAPDKSGLPSDRFSAERTGGSVSTLTIQRTQQEDSAVYLCASSPSGFADTQYFGPGTRLTVL.

The V call is TRBV12-3 or TRBV12-4, the J call TRBJ2-7; TRBD1 aligns across 7 bases. CDR3 length equals 13 residues. Trimming at V came to 5 bases and at J to 4 bases, leaving 5 bases not matched to a gene. Here the CDR3 DNA reads TGTGCCAGCAGTGGACAGGCGGGTTACGAGCAGTACTTC. This codes for CASSGQAGYEQYF.

The chain combines TRBV3-1 with TRBJ1-6; tentative D call: TRBD1 (5 bases). Germline loops: CDR1 LGHDT, CDR2 YNNKEL (reference sequence). Trimming took off 4 bases at V and 7 bases at J, with 11 bases between the two ends. The CDR3 length is 14 residues. For the CDR3, the DNA is TGTGCCAGCAGCCCCTCCAGGGCGAATTCACCCCTCCACTTT. This gives the protein CASSPSRANSPLHF.

This sequence joins TRBV18 and TRBJ2-3; D is ambiguous. The V gene's germline CDR1 is KGHSH and CDR2 LQKENI. The length of the CDR3 is 15 residues. The germline V and J ends were trimmed by 2 bases and 1 base, with 10 bases remaining between them. CDR3 protein: CASSPGVQGTDTQYF. DNA of the CDR3: TGTGCCAGCTCACCAGGGGTCCAGGGCACAGATACGCAGTATTTT.

The chain uses TRBV4-2 and TRBJ2-7; TRBD1 agrees at 9 bases. The CDR3 length is 18 residues. Germline CDR1 is LGHNA and CDR2 is YNFKEQ. V shed 0 bases, J shed 3 bases, and the junction held 12 bases outside the gene matches. The CDR3 DNA reads TGTGCCAGCAGCCAAGATACCGCCCCCCGGGACAGGGTCTACGAGCAGTACTTC. Its protein is CASSQDTAPRDRVYEQYF.

At least ten counts were recorded for this clonotype. V usage is TRBV5-1 and J usage is TRBJ2-4; 7 nucleotides agree with TRBD1. CDR3 length equals 14 residues. CDR1 and CDR2 (germline): SGHRS, YFSETQ. V dropped 5 bases and J dropped 8; count of bases not matched to a gene: 10. CDR3 amino acids: CASRETGTVDIQYF. CDR3 coding DNA: TGCGCCAGCAGAGAGACAGGGACCGTAGACATTCAGTACTTC. Full variable domain (outside the CDR3, taken from reference TRBV5-1 and TRBJ2-4): KAGVTQTPRYLIKTRGQQVTLSCSPISGHRSVSWYQQTPGQGLQFLFEYFSETQRNKGNFPGRFSGRQFSNSRSEMNVSTLELGDSALYLCASRETGTVDIQYFGAGTRLSVL.

The rearrangement uses TRBV5-4 and TRBJ2-2, with D unclear. The V end lost 2 bases, the J end lost 9 bases, and 5 bases lay between the germline ends. This CDR3 comprises 11 residues. Germline V gene lookup returns CDR1 SGHNT and CDR2 YYREEE (reference sequence). CDR3 in amino acids: CASSFSRELFF. CDR3 nucleotides: TGTGCCAGCAGCTTCAGCCGGGAGCTGTTTTTT.

The rearrangement joins TRBV7-8 to TRBJ2-2; possibly TRBD1 for D (5 bases). V lost 2 bases and J 4 bases, leaving 11 bases between the germline ends. Germline CDR1 and CDR2: SGHVS and FQNEAQ. The CDR3 has 15 residues. In DNA form, the CDR3 reads TGTGCCAGCAGCTTAAGTAGGGGTGGCACCGGGGAGCTGTTTTTT. This sequence encodes CASSLSRGGTGELFF.

This clonotype was recorded a few times. This sequence joins TRBV7-2 and TRBJ2-3; 7 nucleotides agree with TRBD1. This CDR3 contains 15 residues. V lost 5 bases and J lost 0; bases outside the gene matches: 5. CDR1 is SGHTA and CDR2 is FQGNSA in the germline V gene. The CDR3 bases are TGTGCCAGCAGCCCCGGGACAGTTAGCACAGATACGCAGTATTTT. Its translation is CASSPGTVSTDTQYF.

This clonotype has at least ten counts. The V call is TRBV10-3, the J call TRBJ2-4, with 8 bases fitting TRBD2. This CDR3 region has 14 residues. J was trimmed by 10 bases and V by 10 bases; bases with no gene match: 15. The germline V gene encodes CDR1 ENHRY and CDR2 SYGVKD. The CDR3 reads CATGLDLAGGIQYF. The CDR3 DNA sequence: TGTGCCACGGGACTAGACCTCGCCGGGGGGATTCAGTACTTC.